This TCR beta chain stems from a study of T cell responses to AZD1222 COVID-19 vaccine. The study, taken as a whole, reports: The reported proportion of spike-specific TCRs targeting unmutated variant regions was nearly half.

Assay used: immunoSEQ multiplex PCR; TCRdb lists only in-frame clones, some missing. The repertoire holds fewer than 150,000 clones, with about nine tenths as singletons. The CDR3 runs 14 residues. The germline V gene encodes CDR1 SGDLS and CDR2 YYNGEE. Trimming shortened V by 2 bases and J by 6 bases, and 9 bases separated the two germline ends. Note on this clone: Its antigen is unidentified.

V usage is TRBV9 and J usage is TRBJ1-6; no reliable D call. The TCR sequence derives from an adult who received the AZD1222 COVID-19 vaccine. The sample was peripheral blood, taken 28 days after the second AZD1222 dose. Here the CDR3 DNA reads TGTGCCAGCAGCGTCGGACTGACTAATTCACCCCTCCACTTT. Its translation is CASSVGLTNSPLHF.